The 32 T cell receptor beta chains given below trace back to one sample, sequenced in a study of T cells in Graves' hyperthyroidism and ophthalmopathy. RNA transcripts yielded amplified TCR beta CDR3 regions. The TCR CDR3 first-round RT-PCR relied on the HTBI primer set. One entry per CDR3 protein, called by TCRdb with MiXCR from the multiplex PCR reads. Among hundreds of thousands of distinct CDR3 sequences listed, over 35% were seen once. Specimen: blood. All receptors derive from a man aged 18-30 years with Graves' hyperthyroidism.

The chain uses TRBV2 and TRBJ2-5; unclear D gene. Trimming pared 4 bases from V and 5 bases from J, leaving 14 bases between. Germline values: CDR1 SNHLY, CDR2 FYNNEI. The CDR3 consists of 14 residues. CDR3 in amino acids: CASSAANTGETQYF. The CDR3 DNA follows: TGTGCCAGCAGTGCCGCGAACACCGGGGAGACCCAGTACTTC.

The count of this clonotype is one. The rearrangement uses TRBV11-1 and TRBJ2-5; perhaps TRBD2 as D (6 bases). From germline, CDR1 is SGHAT and CDR2 FQDESV (reference sequence). The CDR3 sequence is 13 residues long. The ends were cut back, 10 bases at V and 4 bases at J, with 16 bases in the middle. DNA for the CDR3: TGTGCCAACCTCGGGACTCCCCGAGAGACCCAGTACTTC. Residues: CANLGTPRETQYF.

V and J are TRBV6-1 and TRBJ1-5; 7 bases map to TRBD1. The junction had 6 bases not matched to a gene; V was cut back by 7 bases and J by 0 bases. Germline values: CDR1 MNHNS, CDR2 SASEGT. The CDR3 extends over 15 amino acids. This chain's CDR3 is CASTATGDSNQPQHF. DNA of the CDR3: TGTGCCAGCACGGCAACAGGGGATAGCAATCAGCCCCAGCATTTT.

This clonotype was found many times. The J gene is TRBJ2-5, the V gene TRBV29-1; possible D gene TRBD1, 5 bases. Germline V gene lookup returns CDR1 SQVTM and CDR2 ANQGSEA. Trimming took 0 bases from V and 4 from J, leaving 12 bases between them. CDR3 length: 14 amino acids. The CDR3 is CSVEDLKGIETQYF. The CDR3 DNA follows: TGCAGCGTTGAAGATCTTAAGGGGATAGAGACCCAGTACTTC.

This clonotype has a handful of counts. V is TRBV7-2 and J is TRBJ1-5; D possibly corresponds to TRBD1 (6 bases). This CDR3 spans 17 amino acids. V was pared by 2 bases and J by 2 bases, with 16 bases between. Germline CDR1 is SGHTA and CDR2 is FQGNSA. The CDR3 region is CASSLYSGDKGNQPQHF. CDR3 in DNA: TGTGCCAGCAGCTTATACTCAGGGGATAAGGGCAATCAGCCCCAGCATTTT.

In DNA form, the CDR3 reads TGCGCCAGCAGCTTTGTGCTAGGGTCCTACGAGCAGTACTTC. This sequence encodes CASSFVLGSYEQYF. The J gene is TRBJ2-7, the V gene TRBV5-1, with D unresolved. Trimming cost V 2 bases and J 1 base, with 10 bases left between them. CDR1 is SGHRS and CDR2 is YFSETQ in the germline V gene. The CDR3 runs to 14 residues.

J is TRBJ2-2 and V is TRBV7-8, with TRBD2 matching over 8 bases. CDR3 length: 14 residues. The V segment lost 11 bases and the J segment 4 bases; nucleotides outside the gene matches: 9. Germline CDR1 is SGHVS and CDR2 is FQNEAQ. The CDR3 loop reads CADQAGAITGELFF. In nucleotides, the CDR3 is TGTGCCGACCAAGCGGGGGCGATCACCGGGGAGCTGTTTTTT. The complete variable domain, with remaining parts taken from reference TRBV7-8 and TRBJ2-2, reads GAGVSQSPRYKVAKRGQDVALRCDPISGHVSLFWYQQALGQGPEFLTYFQNEAQLDKSGLPSDRFFAERPEGSVSTLKIQRTQQEDSAVYLCADQAGAITGELFFGEGSRLTVL.

The chain employs TRBV5-2 and TRBJ1-2. TRBV5-2 is given as a pseudogene. The CDR3 consists of 13 residues. The CDR3 here is CANSPYENYGYTF. In nucleotides, the CDR3 is TGTGCCAACAGCCCATATGAGAACTATGGCTACACCTTC.

This chain connects TRBV6-5 to TRBJ1-1; a weak D match, TRBD1 (6 bases). Germline values: CDR1 MNHEY, CDR2 SVGAGI. The V end was cut by 5 bases, the J end by 5 bases, with 15 bases between. This CDR3 region has 14 residues. CDR3 DNA sequence: TGTGCCAGCAGTGAAAAGGGGGGCTGGACTGAAGCTTTCTTT. Translation gives CASSEKGGWTEAFF.

This clonotype showed up many times. The chain joins TRBV2 to TRBJ2-7; the D gene could be TRBD1 or TRBD2 (7 bases each). The germline V and J ends were trimmed by 2 bases and 3 bases, with 11 bases remaining between them. CDR1 SNHLY and CDR2 FYNNEI come from the germline V gene. There are 14 residues in the CDR3. CDR3 residues: CASSEQGEGYEQYF. The CDR3 nucleotides read TGTGCCAGCAGTGAACAGGGGGAGGGCTACGAGCAGTACTTC.

As to this clonotype: This could be a read error, since a much larger clone is one nucleotide away. The V and J genes are TRBV12-3 or TRBV12-4 and TRBJ2-7; no clear D gene. The CDR3 consists of 10 residues. V was cut by 11 bases and J by 5 bases, with 10 bases left in between. CDR3 coding DNA: TGTGCCGGCTTCGGAAACGAGCAGTACTTC. It specifies CAGFGNEQYF.

The V call is TRBV7-9, the J call TRBJ2-3; D not certain. Germline V gene lookup returns CDR1 SEHNR and CDR2 FQNEAQ (reference sequence). With 3 bases removed from V and 6 bases from J, the gap between germline ends came to 10 bases. The CDR3 spans 13 residues. This chain's CDR3 is CASSLIVTDTQYF. CDR3 DNA sequence: TGTGCCAGCAGCTTGATCGTAACGGATACGCAGTATTTT.

This chain uses TRBV19 with TRBJ2-7, with TRBD2 as a possible D gene (6 bases). CDR3 length: 14 residues. V gave up 5 bases and J gave up 6 bases, with 17 bases separating them. Germline CDR1 and CDR2: LNHDA and SQIVND (reference sequence). The CDR3 loop is CASSQWLTRSEQYF. The CDR3 DNA reads TGTGCCAGTAGTCAATGGTTGACTAGGAGCGAGCAGTACTTC. Drawing the rest from reference TRBV19 and TRBJ2-7, the complete variable domain is DGGITQSPKYLFRKEGQNVTLSCEQNLNHDAMYWYRQDPGQGLRLIYYSQIVNDFQKGDIAEGYSVSREKKESFPLTVTSAQKNPTAFYLCASSQWLTRSEQYFGPGTRLTVT.

The chain is built from TRBV25-1 and TRBJ1-2; D is unresolved. From germline, CDR1 is MGHDK and CDR2 SYGVNS. The CDR3 runs to 14 residues. V was shortened by 6 bases and J by 4 bases, with 15 bases between the two germline ends. The CDR3 sequence is CASSVDNSLYGYTF. The CDR3 DNA reads as TGTGCCAGCAGCGTAGACAACTCCCTCTATGGCTACACCTTC.

V is TRBV9 and J is TRBJ1-5, with D tentatively TRBD1 (6 bases). From germline, CDR1 is SGDLS and CDR2 YYNGEE. The CDR3 totals 16 residues. V was clipped by 4 bases and J by 5 bases, with 19 bases between them. CDR3 sequence (DNA): TGTGCCAGCAGCCAAGGAGGGGGAAGGGGTGATCAGCCCCAGCATTTT. The encoded protein is CASSQGGGRGDQPQHF.

About this clonotype itself: At one end the junction does not follow the germline gene, possibly because of a read error. V and J are TRBV10-3 and TRBJ2-5; possible D gene TRBD1, 5 bases. The CDR3 spans 18 residues. Germline CDR1 and CDR2: ENHRY and SYGVKD. The CDR3 is CASSLSPVTSGWLETQYF. CDR3 nucleotides: TGTGCCAGCAGTTTATCGCCCGTTACGTCAGGGTGGTTAGAGACCCAGTACTTC.

This clonotype was detected a few times. The rearrangement joins TRBV12-3 or TRBV12-4 to TRBJ1-3; 8 nucleotides align to TRBD1. V trimming: 5 bases; J trimming: 3 bases; junction bases outside the gene matches: 3. The CDR3 contains 14 residues. CDR3 bases: TGTGCCAGCAGTCAGACAGGGGTTGGAAACACCATATATTTT. This translates into CASSQTGVGNTIYF.

This clonotype was counted ten times or more. The gene calls are TRBV10-2 and TRBJ1-3; D uncertain. The ends were cut back, 8 bases at V and 0 bases at J, with 11 bases in the middle. The CDR3 has 14 residues. Germline CDR1 is WSHSY and CDR2 is SAAADI. CDR3 nucleotide sequence: TGCGCCAGCTACCCAGGAAACTCTGGAAACACCATATATTTT. Protein sequence: CASYPGNSGNTIYF.

This chain joins TRBV5-6 and TRBJ1-5; D gene unclear. Germline lookup yields CDR1 SGHDT and CDR2 YYEEEE. Trimming stripped 4 bases from V and 7 bases from J, with 18 bases between. This CDR3 has 15 amino acids. CDR3 protein: CASSPGPSNGQPQHF. The CDR3 region has the DNA TGTGCCAGCAGCCCCGGGCCCTCAAACGGCCAGCCCCAGCATTTT. Filled out from reference TRBV5-6 and TRBJ1-5, the complete variable domain reads DAGVTQSPTHLIKTRGQQVTLRCSPKSGHDTVSWYQQALGQGPQFIFQYYEEEERQRGNFPDRFSGHQFPNYSSELNVNALLLGDSALYLCASSPGPSNGQPQHFGDGTRLSIL.

The J gene is TRBJ2-7, the V gene TRBV7-2; D assignment may be TRBD1 or TRBD2 (5 bases each). CDR1 SGHTA and CDR2 FQGNSA come from the germline V gene. This CDR3 contains 14 residues. V lost 1 base, J lost 9 bases, and 16 bases lay in between. The CDR3 nucleotides are TGTGCCAGCAGCTTAGACAGGCAAGGCGGGCCGCAGTACTTC. As protein: CASSLDRQGGPQYF.

The chain is built from TRBV27 and TRBJ1-1, with D possibly being TRBD1 (5 bases). The CDR3 loop spans 13 amino acids. Germline CDR1 reads MNHEY; CDR2 reads SMNVEV (reference sequence). V was pared by 2 bases and J by 6 bases, with 10 bases between. Here the CDR3 reads CASSLGGDAEAFF. In DNA, the CDR3 is TGTGCCAGCAGTTTAGGAGGGGACGCTGAAGCTTTCTTT.

This clonotype was counted a few times. An end of the junction does not agree with germline; a read error may underlie this. This chain uses TRBV11-2 with TRBJ2-5, with 15 bases lining up with TRBD2. This CDR3 has 14 amino acids. Germline CDR1 SGHAT, CDR2 FQNNGV. Here the CDR3 DNA reads TGTGCCAGCAGCTCCGGACTAGCGGGGGGGCCTTTGCACTTC. Encoded protein: CASSSGLAGGPLHF.

This clonotype was detected a few times. The V and J genes are TRBV4-1 and TRBJ1-2; TRBD1 matches 12 bases. CDR1 is MGHRA, CDR2 YSYEKL, per germline. This CDR3 is 15 amino acids long. With 3 bases clipped from V and 6 bases from J, the junction kept 5 bases outside the gene matches. CDR3 loop: CASSQPGTGGHGYTF. The CDR3 nucleotides are TGCGCCAGCAGCCAGCCGGGGACAGGGGGCCATGGCTACACCTTC.

The chain combines TRBV4-3 with TRBJ1-1; D is undetermined. CDR3 length: 17 residues. From germline, CDR1 is LGHNA and CDR2 YSLEER. V gave up 2 bases and J gave up 0 bases, with 16 bases separating them. CDR3 coding DNA: TGCGCCAGCAGCCAAACTCTAGCCCCGCGAATGAACACTGAAGCTTTCTTT. Protein sequence: CASSQTLAPRMNTEAFF.

This clonotype was observed many times. The chain uses TRBV15 and TRBJ1-4; possibly TRBD1 for D (6 bases). Between the trimmed V and J ends, which lost 1 base and 5 bases, there was a span of 8 bases. This CDR3 has 14 amino acids. CDR1 and CDR2 (germline): LNHNV, YYDKDF (reference sequence). In DNA form, the CDR3 reads TGTGCCACCAGCAGAGGGACAGAGAATGAAAAACTGTTTTTT. It specifies CATSRGTENEKLFF.

The rearrangement joins TRBV20-1 to TRBJ2-6, with 8 positions matching TRBD2. CDR1 DFQATT and CDR2 SNEGSKA come from the germline V gene (reference sequence). V was clipped by 4 bases and J by 4 bases; unmatched bases: 12. The CDR3 loop spans 17 amino acids. In DNA form, the CDR3 reads TGCAGTGCTATTCTAGCGGGCTCACGGACGGGGGCCAACGTCCTGACTTTC. Its protein is CSAILAGSRTGANVLTF.

The chain combines TRBV7-3 with TRBJ2-2, with 7 bases that match TRBD2. In germline, CDR1 is SGHTA, CDR2 FQGTGA. V was clipped by 5 bases and J by 3 bases; unmatched bases: 3. The CDR3 covers 14 residues. DNA for the CDR3: TGTGCCAGCAGCGGGGGGGTGTACACCGGGGAGCTGTTTTTT. It is translated as CASSGGVYTGELFF.

This clonotype was observed a handful of times. This chain connects TRBV2 to TRBJ1-5; D gene uncertain. The CDR3 extends over 14 amino acids. Germline lookup yields CDR1 SNHLY and CDR2 FYNNEI. V was clipped by 6 bases and J by 4 bases, with 13 bases between them. CDR3 in DNA: TGTGCCAGCAGCCCGACAAGATTTAATCAGCCCCAGCATTTT. It translates to CASSPTRFNQPQHF.

In this sample, this clonotype turned up many times. The chain recombines TRBV7-8 with TRBJ1-1; D uncertain. The germline V gene encodes CDR1 SGHVS and CDR2 FQNEAQ. The CDR3 runs 14 residues. Trimming removed 3 bases from V and 1 base from J, with 9 bases in between. In nucleotides, the CDR3 is TGTGCCAGCAGCTTGGTACGATCGAACACTGAAGCTTTCTTT. Translation: CASSLVRSNTEAFF.

This rearrangement joins TRBV20-1 to TRBJ2-7, with TRBD2 matching 11 bases. From germline, CDR1 is DFQATT and CDR2 SNEGSKA (reference sequence). This CDR3 is built from 13 residues. Losses at the gene ends were 8 bases for V and 2 bases for J; bases not matched to a gene: 5. The DNA of the CDR3 is TGCAGTTCCGGGACTAGCGGAACCTACGAGCAGTACTTC. This gives the protein CSSGTSGTYEQYF.

This clonotype was seen more than once but under ten times. This chain connects TRBV12-3 or TRBV12-4 to TRBJ2-2; D perhaps matches TRBD1 (5 bases). The CDR3 consists of 15 residues. Trimming took 1 base from V and 8 from J, leaving 14 bases between them. As DNA, the CDR3 is TGTGCCAGCAGTTTAGGGCAGGGCCTGGCTGGGGAGCTGTTTTTT. It is translated as CASSLGQGLAGELFF.

In this sample, this clonotype turned up many times. This chain links TRBV7-6 with TRBJ1-3; D remains ambiguous. The CDR3 has 13 residues. V was pared by 4 bases and J by 1 base, with 5 bases between. CDR1 is SGHVS, CDR2 FNYEAQ, per germline. The CDR3 nucleotides are TGTGCCAGCAGCTCCCCTTCTGGAAACACCATATATTTT. Amino acids: CASSSPSGNTIYF.